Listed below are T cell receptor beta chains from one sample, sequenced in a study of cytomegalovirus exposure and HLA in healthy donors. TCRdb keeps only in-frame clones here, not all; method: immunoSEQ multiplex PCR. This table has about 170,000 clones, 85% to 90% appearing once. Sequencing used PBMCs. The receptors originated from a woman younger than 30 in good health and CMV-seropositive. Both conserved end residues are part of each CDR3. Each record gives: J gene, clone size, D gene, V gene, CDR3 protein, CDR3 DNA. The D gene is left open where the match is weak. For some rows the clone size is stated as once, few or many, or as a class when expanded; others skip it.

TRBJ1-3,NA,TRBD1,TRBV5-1,CASSSGQGVSGNTIYF,TGCGCCAGCAGCTCGGGACAGGGGGTGTCTGGAAACACCATATATTTT
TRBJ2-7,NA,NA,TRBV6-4,CASRKRPTYEQYF,TGTGCCAGCAGGAAGCGCCCGACCTACGAGCAGTACTTC
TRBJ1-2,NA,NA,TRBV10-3,CAISEVGGQGYTF,TGTGCCATCAGTGAGGTCGGCGGCCAGGGCTACACCTTC
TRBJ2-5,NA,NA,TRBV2,CASSGFVAQRETQYF,TGTGCCAGCAGTGGGTTTGTAGCCCAAAGGGAGACCCAGTACTTC
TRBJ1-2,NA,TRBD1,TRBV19,CASSIGTAYGYTF,TGTGCCAGTAGTATCGGGACAGCCTATGGCTACACCTTC
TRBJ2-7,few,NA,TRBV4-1,CASSQRDDEQYF,TGCGCCAGCAGCCAACGAGATGATGAGCAGTACTTC
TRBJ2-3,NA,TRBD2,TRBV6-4,CASSYGLAGGGDTQYF,TGTGCCAGCAGTTACGGACTAGCGGGAGGAGGAGATACGCAGTATTTT
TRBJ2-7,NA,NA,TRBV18,CASSPVHQTSSLNSYEQYF,TGTGCCAGCTCACCGGTGCACCAGACTAGTTCGCTGAACTCCTACGAGCAGTACTTC
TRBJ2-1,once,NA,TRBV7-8,CASSLDFAAAGYNEQFF,TGTGCCAGCAGCTTAGATTTCGCGGCTGCGGGGTACAATGAGCAGTTCTTC
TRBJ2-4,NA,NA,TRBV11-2,CASSFYGSENIQYF,TGTGCCAGCAGCTTTTACGGGAGTGAAAACATTCAGTACTTC
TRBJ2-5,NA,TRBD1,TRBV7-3,CASSLSGTGQETQYF,TGTGCCAGCAGCTTAAGTGGGACAGGCCAAGAGACCCAGTACTTC
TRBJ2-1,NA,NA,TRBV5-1,CASSQGLSSYNEQFF,TGCGCCAGCAGTCAGGGGCTGAGCTCCTACAATGAGCAGTTCTTC
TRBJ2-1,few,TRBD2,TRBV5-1,CASSLGLAGGSYNEQFF,TGCGCCAGCAGCTTAGGACTAGCGGGAGGGTCCTACAATGAGCAGTTCTTC
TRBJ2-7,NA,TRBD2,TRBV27,CASSLRGGYSYEQYF,TGTGCCAGCAGCCTTCGGGGGGGATACTCCTACGAGCAGTACTTC
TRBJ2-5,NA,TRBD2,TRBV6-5,CASSWTSGIQETQYF,TGTGCCAGCAGCTGGACTAGCGGCATCCAAGAGACCCAGTACTTC
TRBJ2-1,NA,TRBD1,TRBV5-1,CASSYDRDYNEQFF,TGCGCCAGCAGCTACGACAGGGATTACAATGAGCAGTTCTTC
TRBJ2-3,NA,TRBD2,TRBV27,CASSLGTGGPPPGSQYF,TGTGCCAGCAGTTTGGGGACGGGAGGGCCCCCCCCGGGATCGCAGTATTTT
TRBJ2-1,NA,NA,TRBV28,CASSFTGNEQFF,TGTGCCAGCAGTTTCACGGGGAATGAGCAGTTCTTC
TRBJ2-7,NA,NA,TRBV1,CTSSQEGEGPANEQYF,TGCACCAGCAGCCAAGAAGGGGAGGGGCCGGCCAACGAGCAGTACTTC
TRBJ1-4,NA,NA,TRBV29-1,CSALGQGNEKLFF,TGCAGCGCCCTGGGGCAGGGGAATGAAAAACTGTTTTTT
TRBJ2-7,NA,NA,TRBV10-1,CASSEGLDRGSYEQYF,TGCGCCAGCAGTGAGGGGCTGGACAGAGGATCCTACGAGCAGTACTTC
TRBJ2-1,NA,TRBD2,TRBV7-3,CASSHQGLAGDNEQFF,TGTGCCAGCAGCCACCAGGGACTAGCGGGAGACAATGAGCAGTTCTTC
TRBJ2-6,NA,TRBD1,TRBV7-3,CASSSRTGLSSGANVLTF,TGTGCCAGCAGCTCTAGGACAGGGCTCAGCTCTGGGGCCAACGTCCTGACTTTC
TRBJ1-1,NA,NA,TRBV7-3,CASSPTSASPEAFF,TGTGCCAGCAGCCCGACTTCAGCTAGCCCTGAAGCTTTCTTT
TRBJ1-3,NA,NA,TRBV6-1,CASGASPIVGNTIYF,TGTGCCAGCGGGGCCAGTCCTATCGTGGGAAACACCATATATTTT
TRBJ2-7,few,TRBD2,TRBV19,CASSPRLAIYEQYF,TGTGCCAGTAGTCCCCGACTAGCGATCTACGAGCAGTACTTC
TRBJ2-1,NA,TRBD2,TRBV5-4,CASSVGVASGRNEQFF,TGTGCCAGCAGCGTGGGGGTGGCTAGCGGGAGAAATGAGCAGTTCTTC
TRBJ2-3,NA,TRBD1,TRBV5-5,CASSQSGTDYLSTDTQYF,TGTGCCAGCAGCCAATCCGGGACAGACTATCTCAGCACAGATACGCAGTATTTT
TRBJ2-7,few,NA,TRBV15,CATSRDFGTQYF,TGTGCCACCAGCAGAGATTTTGGGACTCAGTACTTC
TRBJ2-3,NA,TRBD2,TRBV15,CATSRSTNNPGTSGSTDTQYF,TGTGCCACCAGCAGATCAACGAACAATCCCGGGACTAGCGGATCCACAGATACGCAGTATTTT
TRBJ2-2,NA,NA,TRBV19,CASKRGGTGELFF,TGTGCCAGCAAACGCGGCGGGACCGGGGAGCTGTTTTTT
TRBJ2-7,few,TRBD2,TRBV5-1,CASSSGTSVSYEQYF,TGCGCCAGCAGCTCCGGGACTAGCGTCTCCTACGAGCAGTACTTC
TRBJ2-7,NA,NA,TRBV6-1,CASRGPGSYEQYF,TGTGCCAGCAGGGGGCCCGGCTCCTACGAGCAGTACTTC
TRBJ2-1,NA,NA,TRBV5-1,CASSLLGATYNEQFF,TGCGCCAGCAGCTTACTTGGGGCTACTTACAATGAGCAGTTCTTC
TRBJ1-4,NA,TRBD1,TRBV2,CASSRGLGNEKLFF,TGTGCCAGCAGCAGGGGGTTGGGTAATGAAAAACTGTTTTTT
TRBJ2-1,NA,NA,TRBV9,CASSVEGDSYNEQFF,TGTGCCAGCAGCGTAGAAGGGGATTCCTACAATGAGCAGTTCTTC
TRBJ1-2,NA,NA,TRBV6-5,CASSPAYSYGYTF,TGTGCCAGCAGCCCCGCGTACTCCTATGGCTACACCTTC
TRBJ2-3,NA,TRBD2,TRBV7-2,CASSLSPRSGSVDTQYF,TGTGCCAGCAGCTTATCCCCTCGGAGCGGGAGCGTAGATACGCAGTATTTT
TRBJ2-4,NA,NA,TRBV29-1,CSVSTLAKNIQYF,TGCAGCGTATCAACTCTAGCCAAAAACATTCAGTACTTC
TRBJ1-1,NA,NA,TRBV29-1,CSVTGTLNTEAFF,TGCAGCGTCACCGGGACTTTGAACACTGAAGCTTTCTTT
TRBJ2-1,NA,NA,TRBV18,CASSPLRVSYNEQFF,TGTGCCAGCTCACCCCTCCGGGTATCCTACAATGAGCAGTTCTTC
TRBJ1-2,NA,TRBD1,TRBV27,CASSRQGAGYTF,TGTGCCAGCAGCAGACAGGGGGCTGGCTACACCTTC
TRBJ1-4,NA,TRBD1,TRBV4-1,CASSQEGQTATNEKLFF,TGCGCCAGCAGCCAAGAGGGACAGACAGCAACTAATGAAAAACTGTTTTTT
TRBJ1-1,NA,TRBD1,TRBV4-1,CASTRAGTGDTEAFF,TGCGCCAGCACCCGAGCCGGGACAGGGGATACTGAAGCTTTCTTT
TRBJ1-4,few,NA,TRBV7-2,CASSLSGNEKLFF,TGTGCCAGCAGCTTATCGGGGAATGAAAAACTGTTTTTT
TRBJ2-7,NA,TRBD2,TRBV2,CASSATSGSYEQYF,TGTGCCAGCAGTGCGACTAGCGGGAGCTACGAGCAGTACTTC
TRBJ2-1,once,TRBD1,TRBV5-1,CASSLGVRTGGNEQFF,TGCGCCAGCAGCTTGGGCGTACGGACAGGGGGGAATGAGCAGTTCTTC
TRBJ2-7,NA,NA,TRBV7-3,CASSLGGPSSYEQYF,TGTGCCAGCAGCTTAGGGGGCCCGAGCTCCTACGAGCAGTACTTC
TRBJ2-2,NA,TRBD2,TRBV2,CASTLLAGVRELFF,TGTGCCAGCACCCTACTAGCGGGAGTCCGGGAGCTGTTTTTT
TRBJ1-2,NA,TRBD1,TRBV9,CASSVEPGQGNGYTF,TGTGCCAGCAGCGTCGAACCGGGACAGGGGAATGGCTACACCTTC
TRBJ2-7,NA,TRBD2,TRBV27,CAGIAGGSYEQYF,TGTGCCGGGATAGCGGGAGGATCCTACGAGCAGTACTTC
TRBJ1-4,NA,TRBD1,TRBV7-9,CASSLGGQNEKLFF,TGTGCCAGCAGCTTAGGGGGACAGAATGAAAAACTGTTTTTT
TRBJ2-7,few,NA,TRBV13,CASSLGPLYEQYF,TGTGCCAGCAGCTTAGGTCCCCTGTACGAGCAGTACTTC
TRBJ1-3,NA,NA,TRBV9,CASSLSGNTIYF,TGTGCCAGCAGCCTCTCTGGAAACACCATATATTTT
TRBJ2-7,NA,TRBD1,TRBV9,CASSGDRSSSYEQYF,TGTGCCAGCAGCGGGGACAGGTCGAGCTCCTACGAGCAGTACTTC
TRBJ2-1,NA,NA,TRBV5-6,CASSLSRNEQFF,TGTGCCAGCAGCTTGTCTCGCAATGAGCAGTTCTTC